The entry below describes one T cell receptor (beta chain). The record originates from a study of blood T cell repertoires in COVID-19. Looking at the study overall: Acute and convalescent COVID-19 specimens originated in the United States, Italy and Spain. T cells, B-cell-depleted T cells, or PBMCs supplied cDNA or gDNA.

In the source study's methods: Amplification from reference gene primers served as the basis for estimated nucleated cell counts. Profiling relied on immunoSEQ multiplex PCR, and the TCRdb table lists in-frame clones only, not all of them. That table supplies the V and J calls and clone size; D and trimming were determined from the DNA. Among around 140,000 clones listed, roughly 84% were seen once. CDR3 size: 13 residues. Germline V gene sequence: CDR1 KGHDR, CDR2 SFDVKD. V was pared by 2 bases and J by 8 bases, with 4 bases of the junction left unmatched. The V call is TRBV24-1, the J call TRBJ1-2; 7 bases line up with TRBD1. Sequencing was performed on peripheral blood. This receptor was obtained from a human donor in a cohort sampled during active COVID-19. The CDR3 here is CATSDYRGGGYTF. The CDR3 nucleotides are TGTGCCACCAGTGATTATAGAGGGGGCGGCTACACCTTC.